This T cell receptor (beta chain) is from a study of OX40 agonist ivuxolimab in advanced cancers. For the study at large: Ivuxolimab, an agonistic anti-OX40 (CD134) antibody, was given to patients. Three patients, one with hepatocellular carcinoma and two with cutaneous melanoma, achieved partial responses. Points from the study as a whole: Also present in some nonresponders was a low level of normalized T-cell clonal expansion.

Looked up from germline, CDR1 is SGHTA and CDR2 is FQGNSA. The CDR3 spans 14 residues. With 1 base removed from V and 2 bases from J, the gap between germline ends came to 8 bases. Worth noting for this clone: Its target is not known.

Patients were excluded for autoimmune disease history or systemic immunosuppression. Generated by immunoSEQ multiplex PCR, the TCRdb table keeps only in-frame clones and is missing some. The repertoire has under 85,000 clones, around 90% of them found once; the top ten carry about 2.5%. This chain connects TRBV7-2 to TRBJ1-2, with D hard to call. This TCR was recovered from an adult with an advanced solid tumor such as melanoma, head and neck, liver or kidney cancer. The sample in question was CD4+ or CD8+ T cells sorted from blood, obtained in a trial of the OX40 agonist ivuxolimab. The chain's CDR3 is CASSLEVGNYGYTF. The DNA for the CDR3 is TGTGCCAGCAGCTTAGAAGTGGGAAACTATGGCTACACCTTC.